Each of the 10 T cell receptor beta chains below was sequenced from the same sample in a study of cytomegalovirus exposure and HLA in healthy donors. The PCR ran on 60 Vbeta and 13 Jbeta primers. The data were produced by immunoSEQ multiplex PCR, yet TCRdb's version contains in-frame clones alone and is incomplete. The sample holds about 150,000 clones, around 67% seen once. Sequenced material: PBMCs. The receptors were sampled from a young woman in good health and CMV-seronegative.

This chain's CDR3 is CASSEVRGVGQPQHF. CDR3 DNA sequence: TGTGCCAGCAGTGAAGTTCGGGGGGTCGGTCAGCCCCAGCATTTT. The J gene is TRBJ1-5, the V gene TRBV6-1; D is possibly TRBD1 (5 bases). Germline V CDR1 and CDR2: MNHNS, SASEGT. This CDR3 has 15 amino acids. Deletions cut 1 base from V and 6 bases from J, with 13 bases between.

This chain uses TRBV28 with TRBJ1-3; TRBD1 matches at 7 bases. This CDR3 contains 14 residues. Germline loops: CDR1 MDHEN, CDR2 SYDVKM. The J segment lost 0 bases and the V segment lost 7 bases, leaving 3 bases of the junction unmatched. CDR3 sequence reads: CASITGASGNTIYF. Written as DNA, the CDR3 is TGTGCCAGCATCACAGGGGCCTCTGGAAACACCATATATTTT.

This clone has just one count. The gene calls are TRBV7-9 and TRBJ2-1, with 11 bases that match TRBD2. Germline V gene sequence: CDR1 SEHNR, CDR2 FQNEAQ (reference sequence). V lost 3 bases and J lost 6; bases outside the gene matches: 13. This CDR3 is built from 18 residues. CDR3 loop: CASSFGPVGTSGGNEQFF. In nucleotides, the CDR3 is TGTGCCAGCAGCTTCGGACCGGTAGGGACTAGCGGTGGCAATGAGCAGTTCTTC.

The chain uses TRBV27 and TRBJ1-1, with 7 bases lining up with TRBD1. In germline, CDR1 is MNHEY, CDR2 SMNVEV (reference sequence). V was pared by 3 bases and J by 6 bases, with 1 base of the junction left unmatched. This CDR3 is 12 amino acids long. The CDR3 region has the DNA TGTGCCAGCAGTTTTCAGGGGGCTGAAGCTTTCTTT. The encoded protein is CASSFQGAEAFF.

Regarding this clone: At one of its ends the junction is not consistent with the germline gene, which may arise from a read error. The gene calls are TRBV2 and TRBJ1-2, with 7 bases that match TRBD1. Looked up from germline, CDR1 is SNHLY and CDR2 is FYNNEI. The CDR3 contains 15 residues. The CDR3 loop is CASTEGRQGGYGYTF. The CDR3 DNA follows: TGTGCCAGCACTGAAGGGCGGCAGGGGGGCTATGGCTACACCTTC.

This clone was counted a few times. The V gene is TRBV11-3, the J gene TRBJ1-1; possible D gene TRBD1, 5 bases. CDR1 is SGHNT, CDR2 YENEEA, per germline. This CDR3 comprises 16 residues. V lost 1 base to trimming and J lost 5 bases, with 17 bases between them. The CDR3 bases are TGTGCCAGCAGCTTAGGAGTTGGGGCGTCGTTTACTGAAGCTTTCTTT. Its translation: CASSLGVGASFTEAFF.

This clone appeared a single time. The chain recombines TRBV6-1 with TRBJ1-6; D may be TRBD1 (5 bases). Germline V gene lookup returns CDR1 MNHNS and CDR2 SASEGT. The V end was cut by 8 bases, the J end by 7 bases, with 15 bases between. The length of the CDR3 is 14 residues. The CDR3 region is CASELRQLNSPLHF. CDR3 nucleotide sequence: TGTGCCAGCGAATTGCGACAGCTCAATTCACCCCTCCACTTT.

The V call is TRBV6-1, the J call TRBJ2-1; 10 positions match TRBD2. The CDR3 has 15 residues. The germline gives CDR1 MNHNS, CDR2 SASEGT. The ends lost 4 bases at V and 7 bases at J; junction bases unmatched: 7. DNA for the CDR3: TGTGCCAGCAGTGCGATACATAGCGGGAGGAATGAGCAGTTCTTC. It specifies CASSAIHSGRNEQFF.

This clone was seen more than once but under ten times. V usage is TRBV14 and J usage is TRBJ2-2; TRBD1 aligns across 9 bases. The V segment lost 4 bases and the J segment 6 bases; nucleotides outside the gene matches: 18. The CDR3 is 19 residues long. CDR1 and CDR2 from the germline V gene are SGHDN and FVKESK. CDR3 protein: CASSPSGTGTGSLPGELFF. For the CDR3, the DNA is TGTGCCAGCAGCCCGTCGGGAACCGGGACAGGGAGTCTCCCCGGGGAGCTGTTTTTT.

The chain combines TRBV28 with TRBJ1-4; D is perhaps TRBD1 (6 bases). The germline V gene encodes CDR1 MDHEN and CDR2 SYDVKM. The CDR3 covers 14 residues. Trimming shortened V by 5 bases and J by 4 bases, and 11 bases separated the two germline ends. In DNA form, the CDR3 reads TGTGCCAGCAGTCAGACAGGCCTTAATGAAAAACTGTTTTTT. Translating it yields CASSQTGLNEKLFF.